This T cell receptor (beta chain) was sequenced in a study of CXCR3-negative and CXCR3-positive naive CD8 T cells. The study's findings and limits: Memory CD8+ cells showed much lower diversity, while both naive subsets displayed comparably high diversity. Naive subsets displayed similar surface CD5, and TCR strength was inferred from TRB CDR3 properties.

This CDR3 has 12 residues. Per the germline V gene, CDR1 is SEHNR and CDR2 is FQNEAQ (reference sequence). Details on this clonotype: Its antigen is not identified.

The libraries of TRB cDNA were prepared using 5' RACE with UMI labels. TCRdb reprocessed the 5' RACE reads, keeping one entry per CDR3 protein, no DNA. The sample totals over 55,000 distinct CDR3 sequences. V usage is TRBV7-9 and J usage is TRBJ2-7; with no DNA, the TCRdb D assignment of TRBD1 cannot be verified. Sequenced: memory CD8+ T cells from blood. This sequence originates from a human donor in good health. Some clones in this sample may be carry-over from other donors' samples. CDR3 region: CASSADSREQYF. Combining the CDR3 with reference TRBV7-9 and TRBJ2-7 gives the whole variable domain DTGVSQNPRHKITKRGQNVTFRCDPISEHNRLYWYRQTLGQGPEFLTYFQNEAQLEKSRLLSDRFSAERPKGSFSTLEIQRTEQGDSAMYLCASSADSREQYFGPGTRLTVT.